These 4 T cell receptor beta chains share one sample of origin, sequenced in a study of blood T cell repertoires in COVID-19. TCRdb's table, derived via immunoSEQ multiplex PCR, lists solely in-frame clones and lacks some. This sample has under 150,000 clones, with roughly four fifths found just once. Sequencing was performed on peripheral blood. The source is a human donor with acute or convalescent COVID-19. The donor label of this sample is uncertain.

The chain couples TRBV5-1 to TRBJ1-2; D is possibly TRBD1 (5 bases). V was pared by 3 bases and J by 0 bases, with 12 bases between. CDR1 and CDR2 from the germline V gene are SGHRS and YFSETQ. CDR3 size: 15 residues. CDR3 nucleotides: TGCGCCAGCAGCTCCTCAGGGCTCACTAACTATGGCTACACCTTC. Protein sequence: CASSSSGLTNYGYTF.

The sample holds a few counts of this clone. V is TRBV27 and J is TRBJ1-1, with 8 bases fitting TRBD1. V lost 6 bases and J lost 6; bases outside the gene matches: 0. The CDR3 extends over 11 amino acids. Germline V gene data show CDR1 as MNHEY and CDR2 as SMNVEV (reference sequence). The CDR3 here is CASRQGAEAFF. In DNA, the CDR3 is TGTGCCAGCAGACAGGGGGCTGAAGCTTTCTTT.

This clone came up many times. The chain carries TRBV5-1 and TRBJ1-2; possible D gene TRBD1, 6 bases. The CDR3 covers 12 residues. Germline CDR1 and CDR2: SGHRS and YFSETQ. V was clipped by 3 bases and J by 8 bases, with 11 bases between them. CDR3 amino acids: CASSWRGGGYTF. CDR3 DNA: TGCGCCAGCAGCTGGCGGGGGGGCGGCTACACCTTC.

V is TRBV5-4 and J is TRBJ2-1, with 10 nucleotides matching TRBD1. Germline loops: CDR1 SGHNT, CDR2 YYREEE (reference sequence). V gave up 4 bases and J gave up 4 bases; unmatched junction bases: 5. CDR3 length: 15 amino acids. CDR3 sequence: CASSGRDRGYNEQFF. The CDR3 region has the DNA TGTGCCAGCAGCGGCCGGGACAGGGGATACAATGAGCAGTTCTTC.